Listed below are T cell receptor beta chains from one sample, sequenced in a study of circulating CD8 cells and anti-PD-1 response in melanoma. TCRdb reanalysed the reads using MiXCR and keeps one entry per CDR3 protein. The sample carries 560 or so distinct CDR3 sequences, around 5.9% recorded once. Sample: CD8+ T cells from PBMCs, taken at baseline or after one month of anti-PD-1 therapy (not recorded which). These receptors were taken from a human donor with melanoma. The CDR3 runs from the conserved cysteine through the conserved F or W. D genes are given only for firm matches. Rows give clone size only sometimes, using once, few, many, or a class for an expanded clone.

clone_size	v_call	d_call	j_call	cdr3_aa	cdr3_nt
medium-sized	TRBV19	TRBD2	TRBJ2-5	CASSERLAGGRETQYF	TGTGCCAGTAGTGAGCGACTAGCGGGGGGGCGAGAGACCCAGTACTTC
large	TRBV4-2	TRBD2	TRBJ2-5	CASSQDGPAGDQETQYF	TGTGCCAGCAGCCAAGATGGGCCAGCGGGAGATCAAGAGACCCAGTACTTC
few	TRBV19	NA	TRBJ1-2	CASSIDGTRINGYTF	TGTGCCAGTAGTATAGATGGGACACGGATAAATGGCTACACCTTC
large	TRBV19	TRBD1	TRBJ2-7	CASERTGGSYEQYF	TGTGCCAGCGAAAGGACAGGGGGCTCCTACGAGCAGTACTTC
large	TRBV24-1	TRBD1	TRBJ1-5	CATSVGGGQPQHF	TGTGCCACCAGTGTAGGGGGCGGTCAGCCCCAGCATTTT
large	TRBV27	TRBD1	TRBJ2-1	CASSPTGGSYNEQFF	TGTGCCAGCAGTCCCACAGGGGGCTCCTACAATGAGCAGTTCTTC
large	TRBV27	NA	TRBJ2-1	CASSFNPTVYNEQFF	TGTGCCAGCAGTTTTAATCCCACCGTCTACAATGAGCAGTTCTTC
large	TRBV28	NA	TRBJ2-7	CASSSRRYEQYF	TGTGCCAGCAGTTCTCGACGTTACGAGCAGTACTTC
few	TRBV28	NA	TRBJ2-3	CASLAPGTGTDTQYF	TGTGCCAGCCTGGCCCCCGGGACCGGCACAGATACGCAGTATTTT
medium-sized	TRBV20-1	NA	TRBJ1-5	CSARGAGLVSQPQHF	TGCAGTGCTAGAGGCGCAGGGTTAGTGAGTCAGCCCCAGCATTTT
large	TRBV28	NA	TRBJ2-7	CASTLVADPLPVHEQYF	TGTGCCAGCACTCTTGTCGCGGATCCGCTCCCGGTCCACGAGCAGTACTTC
NA	TRBV4-1	TRBD2	TRBJ2-5	CASSQGSGGQETQYF	TGCGCCAGCAGCCAAGGCTCGGGGGGTCAAGAGACCCAGTACTTC
large	TRBV9	NA	TRBJ1-1	CASSVAVFNTEAFF	TGTGCCAGCAGCGTAGCTGTTTTCAACACTGAAGCTTTCTTT
large	TRBV14	NA	TRBJ2-7	CASSHGVGYEQYF	TGTGCCAGCAGCCATGGCGTGGGCTACGAGCAGTACTTC
few	TRBV20-1	TRBD2	TRBJ2-1	CSARIMGGDYNEQFF	TGCAGTGCTAGAATCATGGGGGGGGACTACAATGAGCAGTTCTTC
large	TRBV21-1	NA	TRBJ2-3	CASSKWEGSTDTQYF	TGTGCCAGCAGCAAATGGGAAGGGAGCACAGATACGCAGTATTTT
medium-sized	TRBV20-1	NA	TRBJ2-1	CSARGARESNEQFF	TGCAGTGCTAGAGGGGCTAGGGAATCCAATGAGCAGTTCTTC
large	TRBV4-1	TRBD1	TRBJ2-5	CASSQDGTVTYQETQYF	TGCGCCAGCAGCCAAGATGGGACAGTGACTTACCAAGAGACCCAGTACTTC
large	TRBV6-6	NA	TRBJ2-3	CASSYTLGKGTDTQYF	TGTGCCAGCAGTTACACCCTCGGGAAGGGTACAGATACGCAGTATTTT
medium-sized	TRBV4-1	NA	TRBJ2-2	CASSPRGGHLGTGELFF	TGCGCCAGCAGCCCGCGAGGGGGGCACCTTGGGACCGGGGAGCTGTTTTTT
large	TRBV10-3	NA	TRBJ2-7	CAISGAATSSYEQYF	TGTGCCATCAGTGGGGCGGCGACATCTTCCTACGAGCAGTACTTC
medium-sized	TRBV15	NA	TRBJ1-1	CATSRARGNEAFF	TGTGCCACCAGCAGAGCCAGGGGCAATGAAGCTTTCTTT
large	TRBV20-1	NA	TRBJ2-1	CSASEGQEYNEQFF	TGCAGTGCTAGCGAGGGACAAGAGTACAATGAGCAGTTCTTC
medium-sized	TRBV28	NA	TRBJ2-2	CASSLSLWGPGELFF	TGTGCCAGCAGTTTATCGTTGTGGGGGCCCGGGGAGCTGTTTTTT
medium-sized	TRBV24-1	TRBD2	TRBJ2-1	CATSDTLAGGSLYNEQFF	TGTGCCACCAGTGACACCCTAGCGGGGGGCTCCCTATACAATGAGCAGTTCTTC
medium-sized	TRBV20-1	TRBD1	TRBJ2-5	CSAGQGTQTQYF	TGCAGTGCTGGACAGGGGACGCAGACCCAGTACTTC
medium-sized	TRBV12-3/TRBV12-4	NA	TRBJ1-1	CASSWMGTNTEAFF	TGTGCCAGCAGTTGGATGGGGACGAACACTGAAGCTTTCTTT
large	TRBV28	NA	TRBJ2-3	CASSFQLYSAGLPDTQYF	TGTGCCAGCAGTTTTCAGCTTTATTCGGCAGGGCTACCAGATACGCAGTATTTT
medium-sized	TRBV25-1	NA	TRBJ2-7	CASRGTSPYEQYF	TGTGCCAGCAGGGGGACATCCCCCTACGAGCAGTACTTC
large	TRBV20-1	TRBD1	TRBJ2-1	CSARVGQGAIVYNEQFF	TGCAGTGCTAGAGTCGGACAGGGTGCAATTGTCTACAATGAGCAGTTCTTC
few	TRBV6-1	TRBD2	TRBJ2-1	CASGLSGGSYNEQFF	TGTGCCAGCGGTTTATCGGGGGGGTCCTACAATGAGCAGTTCTTT